Below, one T cell receptor beta chain is given with its context. What it binds is not known. The data were taken from a study of shared clonotypes between healthy human individuals. Study outcomes and limitations: Around 5.3% of naive CD4 clonotypes were shared across a few donors. It was expected that sequencing depth would affect clonotype sharing among donors.

Over several immunoSEQ plates, each subset's genomic DNA was distributed in even portions. The assay was immunoSEQ multiplex PCR, and TCRdb's table has in-frame clones only and misses some. Among a few hundred thousand clones listed, 95% to 98% were seen once. The germline V gene encodes CDR1 SGHRS and CDR2 YFSETQ. CDR3 size: 13 residues. V gave up 4 bases and J gave up 4 bases, with 12 bases separating them. Sequencing input: naive CD4+ T cells sorted from blood. The sample's subset: CD45RA+ positively selected. V and J are TRBV5-1 and TRBJ2-7; D is perhaps TRBD1 (6 bases). The TCR sequence derives from a woman aged 25 to 39 in good health. The CDR3 nucleotides read TGCGCCAGCAGCCGGGACATCCATTACGAGCAGTACTTC. This sequence encodes CASSRDIHYEQYF.